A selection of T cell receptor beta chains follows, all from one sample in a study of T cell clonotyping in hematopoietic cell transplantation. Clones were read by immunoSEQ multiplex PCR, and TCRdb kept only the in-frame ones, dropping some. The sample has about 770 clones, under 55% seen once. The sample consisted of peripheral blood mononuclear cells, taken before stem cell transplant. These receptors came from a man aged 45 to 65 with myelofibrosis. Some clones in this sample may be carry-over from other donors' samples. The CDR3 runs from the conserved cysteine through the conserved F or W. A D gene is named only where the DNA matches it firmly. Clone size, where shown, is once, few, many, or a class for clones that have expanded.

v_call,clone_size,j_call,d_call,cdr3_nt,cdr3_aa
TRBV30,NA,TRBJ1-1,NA,TGTGCCTGGAGCCACGACAGACTGAACACTGAAGCTTTCTTT,CAWSHDRLNTEAFF
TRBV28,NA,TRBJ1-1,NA,TGTGCCAGCAGCCGACGAGGGACATATGAAGCTTTCTTT,CASSRRGTYEAFF
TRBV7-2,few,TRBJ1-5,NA,TGTGCCAGCAGCTTAGAAGGGTTTCAGCCCCAGCATTTT,CASSLEGFQPQHF
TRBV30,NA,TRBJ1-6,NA,TGTGCCTGGAGTGGAGGGAGCTCCTATAATTCACCCCTCCACTTT,CAWSGGSSYNSPLHF
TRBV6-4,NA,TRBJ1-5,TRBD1,TGTGCCAGCAGCGCGGGACAGGGGGGAAATCAGCCCCAGCATTTT,CASSAGQGGNQPQHF
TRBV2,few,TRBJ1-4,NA,TGTGCCAGCAGTGGGGCAGATGAAAAACTGTTTTTT,CASSGADEKLFF
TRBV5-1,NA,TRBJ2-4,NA,TGCGCCAGTTCAGTCACACCGATAGCCAAAAACATTCAGTACTTC,CASSVTPIAKNIQYF
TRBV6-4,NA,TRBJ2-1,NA,TGTGCCAGCAGTGACGACAAGAGCTCCTACAATGAGCAGTTCTTC,CASSDDKSSYNEQFF
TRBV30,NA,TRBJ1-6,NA,TGTGCCTGGAGTGGTCAGGGGAATTCACCCCTCCACTTT,CAWSGQGNSPLHF
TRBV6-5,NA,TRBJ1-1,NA,TGTGCCAGCAGTCTAAGGAGGCACACTGAAGCTTTCTTT,CASSLRRHTEAFF
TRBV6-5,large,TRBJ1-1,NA,TGTGCCAGCAGTACCATGAACACTGAAGCTTTCTTT,CASSTMNTEAFF
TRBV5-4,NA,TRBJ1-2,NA,TGTTCAACGGGGGCAGGGTCTGATTTCTATGGCTACACCTTC,CSTGAGSDFYGYTF
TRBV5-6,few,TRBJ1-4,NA,TGTGCCAGCAGCTTGTGGACGGGCGAAAAACTGTTTTTT,CASSLWTGEKLFF
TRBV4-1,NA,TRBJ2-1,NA,TGCGCCAGCAGCCAAGATTCGGGGGTTGAGCAGTTCTTC,CASSQDSGVEQFF
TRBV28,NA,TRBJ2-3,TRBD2,TGTGCCAGCAGTTTAGGGGGGGCAGATACGCAGTATTTT,CASSLGGADTQYF
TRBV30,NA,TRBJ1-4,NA,TGTGCCTGGACCATGACAGGCCTTAATGAAAAACTGTTTTTT,CAWTMTGLNEKLFF
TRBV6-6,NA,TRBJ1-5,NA,TGTGCCAGCAGGTGGGGGGAGGGGCAGGGCAATCAGCCCCAGCATTTT,CASRWGEGQGNQPQHF
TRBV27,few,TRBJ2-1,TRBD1,TGTGCCAGCGCGCTGGACAGGGGGTACAATGAGCAGTTCTTC,CASALDRGYNEQFF